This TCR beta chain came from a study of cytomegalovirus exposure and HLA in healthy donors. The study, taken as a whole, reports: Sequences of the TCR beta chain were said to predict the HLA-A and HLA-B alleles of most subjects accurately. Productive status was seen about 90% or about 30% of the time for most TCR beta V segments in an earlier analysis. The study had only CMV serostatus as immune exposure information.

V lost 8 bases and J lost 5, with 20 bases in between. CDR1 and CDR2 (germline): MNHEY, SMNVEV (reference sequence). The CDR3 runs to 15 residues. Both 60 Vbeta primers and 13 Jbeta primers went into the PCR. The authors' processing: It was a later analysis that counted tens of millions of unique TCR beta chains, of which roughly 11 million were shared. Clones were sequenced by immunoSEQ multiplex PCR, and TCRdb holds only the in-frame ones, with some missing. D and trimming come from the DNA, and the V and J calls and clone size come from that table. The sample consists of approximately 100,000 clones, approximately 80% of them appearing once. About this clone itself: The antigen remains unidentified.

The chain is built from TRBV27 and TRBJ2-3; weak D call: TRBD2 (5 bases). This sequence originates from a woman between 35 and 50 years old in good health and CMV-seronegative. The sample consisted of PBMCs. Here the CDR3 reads CASEGLEYGRDTQYF. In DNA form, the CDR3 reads TGTGCCAGCGAGGGCCTAGAGTATGGACGAGATACGCAGTATTTT.